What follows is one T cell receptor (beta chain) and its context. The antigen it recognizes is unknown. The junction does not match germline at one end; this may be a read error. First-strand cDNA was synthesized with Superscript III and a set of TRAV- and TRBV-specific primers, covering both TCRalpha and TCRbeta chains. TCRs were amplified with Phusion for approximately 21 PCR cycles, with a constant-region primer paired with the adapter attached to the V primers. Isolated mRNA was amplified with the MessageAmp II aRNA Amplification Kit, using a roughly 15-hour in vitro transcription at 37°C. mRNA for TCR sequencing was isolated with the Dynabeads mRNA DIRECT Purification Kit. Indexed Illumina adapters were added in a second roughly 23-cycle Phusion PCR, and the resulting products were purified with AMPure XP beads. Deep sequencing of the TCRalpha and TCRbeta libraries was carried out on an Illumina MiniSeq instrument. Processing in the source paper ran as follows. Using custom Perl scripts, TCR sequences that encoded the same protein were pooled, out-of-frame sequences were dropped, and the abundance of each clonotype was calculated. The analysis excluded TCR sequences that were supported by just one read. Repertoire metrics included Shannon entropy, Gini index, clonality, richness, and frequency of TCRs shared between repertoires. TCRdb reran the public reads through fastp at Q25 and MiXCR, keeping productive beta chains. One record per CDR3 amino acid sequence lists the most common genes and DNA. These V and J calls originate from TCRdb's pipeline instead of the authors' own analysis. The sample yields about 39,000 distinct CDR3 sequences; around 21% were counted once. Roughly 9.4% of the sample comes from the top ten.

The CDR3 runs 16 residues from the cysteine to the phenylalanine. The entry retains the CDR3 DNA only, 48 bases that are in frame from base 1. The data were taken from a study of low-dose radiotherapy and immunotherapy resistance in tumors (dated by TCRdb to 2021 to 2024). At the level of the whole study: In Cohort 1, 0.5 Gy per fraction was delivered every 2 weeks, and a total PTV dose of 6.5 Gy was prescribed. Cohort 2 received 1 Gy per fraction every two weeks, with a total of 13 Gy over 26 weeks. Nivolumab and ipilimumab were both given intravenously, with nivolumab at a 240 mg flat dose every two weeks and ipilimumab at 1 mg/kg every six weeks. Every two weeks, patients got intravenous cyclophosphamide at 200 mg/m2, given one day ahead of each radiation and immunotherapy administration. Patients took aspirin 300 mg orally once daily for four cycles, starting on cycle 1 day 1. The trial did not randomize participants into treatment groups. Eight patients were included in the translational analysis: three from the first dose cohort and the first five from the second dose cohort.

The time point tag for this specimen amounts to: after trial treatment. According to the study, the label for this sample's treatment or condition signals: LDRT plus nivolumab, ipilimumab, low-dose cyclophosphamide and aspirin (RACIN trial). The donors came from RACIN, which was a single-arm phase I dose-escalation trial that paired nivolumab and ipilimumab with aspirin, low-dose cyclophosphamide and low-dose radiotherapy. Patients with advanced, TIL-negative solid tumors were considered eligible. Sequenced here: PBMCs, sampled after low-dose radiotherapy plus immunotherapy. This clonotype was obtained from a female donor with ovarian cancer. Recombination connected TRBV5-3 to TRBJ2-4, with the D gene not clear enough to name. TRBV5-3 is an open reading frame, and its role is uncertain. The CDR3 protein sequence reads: CASSLSQPLAKNIQYF. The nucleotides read TGTGCCAGCAGCTTATCACAGCCACTAGCCAAAAACATTCAGTACTTC.